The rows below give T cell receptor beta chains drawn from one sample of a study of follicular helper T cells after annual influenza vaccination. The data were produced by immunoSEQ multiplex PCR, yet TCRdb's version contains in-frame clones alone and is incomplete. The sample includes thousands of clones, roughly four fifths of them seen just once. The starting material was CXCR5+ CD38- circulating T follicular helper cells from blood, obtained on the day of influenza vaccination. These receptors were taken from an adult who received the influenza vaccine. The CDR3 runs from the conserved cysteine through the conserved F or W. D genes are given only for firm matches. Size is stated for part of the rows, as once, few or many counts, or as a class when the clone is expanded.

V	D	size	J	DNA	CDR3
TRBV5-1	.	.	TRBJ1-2	TGCGCCAGCAGCTTGGACGGACCCAGTAACTATGGCTACACCTTC	CASSLDGPSNYGYTF
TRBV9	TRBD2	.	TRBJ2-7	TGTGCCAGCAGCGTAGGACTAGCGGGCTCCTACGAGCAGTACTTC	CASSVGLAGSYEQYF
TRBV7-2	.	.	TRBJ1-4	TGTGCCAGCAGCCCCCCTAGGCGAGGCAATGAAAAACTGTTTTTT	CASSPPRRGNEKLFF
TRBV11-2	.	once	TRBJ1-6	TGTGCCAGCAGCTTTGAAGGCCCTAATTCACCCCTCCACTTT	CASSFEGPNSPLHF
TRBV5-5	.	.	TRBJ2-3	TGTGCCAGCAGCTTCAGAGAGGGAGATACGCAGTATTTT	CASSFREGDTQYF
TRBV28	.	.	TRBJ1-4	TGTGCCAGCAGTCCTGCGGGCGGAAAACTGTTTTTT	CASSPAGGKLFF
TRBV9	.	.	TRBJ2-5	TGTGCCAGCAGCCCACAGGGAAAAGAGACCCAGTACTTC	CASSPQGKETQYF
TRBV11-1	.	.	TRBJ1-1	TGTGCCAGCAGCTTAGCGGGTTCAGGAATGGGCACTGAAGCTTTCTTT	CASSLAGSGMGTEAFF
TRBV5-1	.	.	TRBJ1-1	TGCGCCAGCAGCCGGACCCAGGGGCGTGGAGCTGAAGCTTTCTTT	CASSRTQGRGAEAFF
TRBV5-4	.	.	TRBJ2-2	TGTGCCAGCAGCTTATCGGGACGCCGGGACACCGGGGAGCTGTTTTTT	CASSLSGRRDTGELFF
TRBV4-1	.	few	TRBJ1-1	TGCGCCAGCAGCCAAGATTTCGGGTGGGGCAGCAGACCAGAAGCTTTCTTT	CASSQDFGWGSRPEAFF
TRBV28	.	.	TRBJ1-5	TGTGCCAGCAGTTTAACGCTTTCGAAGCAGCCCCAGCATTTT	CASSLTLSKQPQHF
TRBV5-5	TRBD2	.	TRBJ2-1	TGTGCCAGCAGCTCCGTGTTAGCGGGACCATACAATGAGCAGTTCTTC	CASSSVLAGPYNEQFF
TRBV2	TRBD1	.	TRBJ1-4	TGTGCCAGCACCGGACAGGGGATGGAAAAACTGTTTTTT	CASTGQGMEKLFF
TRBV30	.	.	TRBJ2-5	TGTGCCTGGAGTGCTGGTGACTTAGAGACCCAGTACTTC	CAWSAGDLETQYF
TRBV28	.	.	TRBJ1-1	TGTGCCAGCACCCCGGCAGGGAAGAACACTGAAGCTTTCTTT	CASTPAGKNTEAFF
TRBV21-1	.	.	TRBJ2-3	TGTGCCAGCAGCAAAGGTGGGGGCAGTGCCCACACAGATACGCAGTATTTT	CASSKGGGSAHTDTQYF
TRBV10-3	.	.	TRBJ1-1	TGTGCCATCAGTGAATTCCCCCCCCGGGGCACTGAAGCTTTCTTT	CAISEFPPRGTEAFF
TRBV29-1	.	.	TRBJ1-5	TGCAGCGTTGGGGGGGGACCCCAGCATTTT	CSVGGGPQHF
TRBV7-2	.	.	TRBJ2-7	TGTGCCAGCAGCTCGACCTTGGCGATCGAGCAGTACTTC	CASSSTLAIEQYF
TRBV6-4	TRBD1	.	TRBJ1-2	TGTGCCAAGTTAGGAGGCTCAGGGGGGGGCTACACCTTC	CAKLGGSGGGYTF
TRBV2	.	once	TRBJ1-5	TGTGCCAGCAGTCTGGTCGGGAGCAATCAGCCCCAGCATTTT	CASSLVGSNQPQHF
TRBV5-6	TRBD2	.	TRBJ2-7	TGTGCCAGCAGCCCCGGGACTAGGTACAAGCAGTACTTC	CASSPGTRYKQYF
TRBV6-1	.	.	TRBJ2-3	TGTGCCAGCAGTGAAGCTGGTGCGGGGGCGGGAGATACGCAGTATTTT	CASSEAGAGAGDTQYF
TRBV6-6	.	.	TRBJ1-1	TGTGCCAGCAGTTTGATAGGATGGGAAGCTTTCTTT	CASSLIGWEAFF
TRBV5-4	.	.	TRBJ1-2	TGTGCCAGCAGCCTCCCCCCTACCGGCTACACCTTC	CASSLPPTGYTF
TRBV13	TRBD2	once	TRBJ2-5	TGTGCCAGCAGCACCTCTAGCGGGAGGAGGGAGACCCAGTACTTC	CASSTSSGRRETQYF
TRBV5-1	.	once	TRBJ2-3	TGCGCCAGCATGAGGGACGGATCCGACACAGATACGCAGTATTTT	CASMRDGSDTDTQYF
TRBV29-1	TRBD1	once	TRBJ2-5	TGCAGCGTTTCCGACAGGGGCAACCCCCAAGAGACCCAGTACTTC	CSVSDRGNPQETQYF
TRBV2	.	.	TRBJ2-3	TGTGCCAGCAGTAAGAAGGCCTCTAGCACAGATACGCAGTATTTT	CASSKKASSTDTQYF
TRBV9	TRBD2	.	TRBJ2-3	TGTGCCAGCAGCGAGGGGGGACTAGCGGCAACAGATACGCAGTATTTT	CASSEGGLAATDTQYF
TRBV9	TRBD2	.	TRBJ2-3	TGTGCCAGCAGCGACCCGCGGGGGGGTTTGCAGTATTTT	CASSDPRGGLQYF
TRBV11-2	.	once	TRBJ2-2	TGTGCCAGCAGCCCACGCCTGGCGGGGTATAACACCGGGGAGCTGTTTTTT	CASSPRLAGYNTGELFF
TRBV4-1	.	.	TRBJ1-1	TGCGCCAGCAGCCAAGAAAGCAGGCTGAACACTGAAGCTTTCTTT	CASSQESRLNTEAFF
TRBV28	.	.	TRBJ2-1	TGTGCCAGCCTGAGAGGGATAGCAAGGCAGGGCTCCTACAATGAGCAGTTCTTC	CASLRGIARQGSYNEQFF
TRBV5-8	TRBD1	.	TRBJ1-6	TGTGCCAGCAGCCCGGGACAGGCAAGAGGAGGCTCACCCCTCCACTTT	CASSPGQARGGSPLHF
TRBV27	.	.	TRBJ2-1	TGTGCCAGCAGTTCTAACATTGAGCAGTTCTTC	CASSSNIEQFF
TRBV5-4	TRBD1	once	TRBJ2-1	TGTGCCAGCAGCTTGACAGGGGGTACCTATGAGCAGTTCTTC	CASSLTGGTYEQFF
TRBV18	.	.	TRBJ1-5	TGTGCCAGCTCATACAGCTCGAATCAGCCCCAGCATTTT	CASSYSSNQPQHF
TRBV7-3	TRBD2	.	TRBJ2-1	TGTGCCAGCAGCCTAACTAGCGGGGGGGCCGTCAATGAGCAGTTCTTC	CASSLTSGGAVNEQFF
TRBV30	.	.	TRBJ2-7	TGTGCCTGGAGTGGAACGATCTTCTGGGACGAGCAGTACTTC	CAWSGTIFWDEQYF
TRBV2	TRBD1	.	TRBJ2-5	TGTGCCAGCAGTAAGGACAGGGGGCCTTGGGAGACCCAGTACTTC	CASSKDRGPWETQYF
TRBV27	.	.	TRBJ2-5	TGTGCCAGCAGTCCACAGGGTGAGAAGGGGGAACCTCTCCCACCGTACCAAGAGACCCAGTACTTC	CASSPQGEKGEPLPPYQETQYF
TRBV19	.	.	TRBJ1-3	TGTGCCAGCTTCTCTTCGCGTTACTCTGGAAACACCATATATTTT	CASFSSRYSGNTIYF
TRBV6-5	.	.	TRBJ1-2	TGTGCCAGCAGTTACCTTCAGCAGAGAGCCCCCTATGGCTACACCTTC	CASSYLQQRAPYGYTF
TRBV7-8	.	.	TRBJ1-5	TGTGCCAGCAGCGCACTCAGTTATCAGCCCCAGCATTTT	CASSALSYQPQHF
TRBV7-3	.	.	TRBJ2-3	TGTGCCAGCAGCTTAGGCGGCGGGCCAGATACGCAGTATTTT	CASSLGGGPDTQYF
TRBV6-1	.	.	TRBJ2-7	TGTGCCAGCAGTGACCCAACCACCTACGAGCAGTACTTC	CASSDPTTYEQYF
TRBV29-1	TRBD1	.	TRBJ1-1	TGCAGCGTACGACAGGGGACCACTGAAGCTTTCTTT	CSVRQGTTEAFF
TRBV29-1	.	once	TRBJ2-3	TGCAGCGTTGAAGATCCGGTCGGGAGCTTCACAGATACGCAGTATTTT	CSVEDPVGSFTDTQYF
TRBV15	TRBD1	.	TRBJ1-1	TGTGCCACCAGAAGGACAGGGCTGAACACTGAAGCTTTCTTT	CATRRTGLNTEAFF
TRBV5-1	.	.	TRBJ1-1	TGCGCCAGCAGCTCAGAACAGGGTTTAGAGACTGAAGCTTTCTTT	CASSSEQGLETEAFF
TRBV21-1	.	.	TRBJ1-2	TGTGCCAGCAGCAACCCCTACAGGGGGCGTGGCTACACCTTC	CASSNPYRGRGYTF
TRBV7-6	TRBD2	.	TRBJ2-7	TGTGCCAGCAGCTTAGAAGCGGGGGCCCACTACGAGCAGTACTTC	CASSLEAGAHYEQYF
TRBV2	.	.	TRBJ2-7	TGTGCCAGCAGCGCCGGGTCTTTATCCTACGAGCAGTACTTC	CASSAGSLSYEQYF